The 4 T cell receptor beta chains below come from one sample, sequenced in a study of CD8+CD57+ T cells in acquired aplastic anemia. Genomic DNA, the template, was used for profiling of the TCR beta VDJ and CDR3. Via MiXCR, TCRdb re-called the reads, giving one row per CDR3 protein. The sample gives hundreds of thousands of distinct CDR3 sequences, less than 35% of which show up once; nearly 0.85% is in the top ten. Selection for sequencing was limited to patients who had shown CD8+CD57+ cell expansion by flow cytometry. The sample consisted of sorted CD4+, CD8+, or CD8+CD57+ T cells (not recorded which) from PBMCs. The source is a human donor with aplastic anemia.

This clonotype was picked up many times. This chain joins TRBV25-1 and TRBJ2-1; tentatively, D is TRBD1 (6 bases). This CDR3 spans 14 amino acids. CDR1 and CDR2 (germline): MGHDK, SYGVNS. Trimming pared 4 bases from V and 7 bases from J, leaving 14 bases between. Here the CDR3 reads CASSATGTKNEQFF. CDR3 bases: TGTGCCAGCAGTGCTACCGGGACAAAAAATGAGCAGTTCTTC. Full variable domain (outside the CDR3, taken from reference TRBV25-1 and TRBJ2-1): EADIYQTPRYLVIGTGKKITLECSQTMGHDKMYWYQQDPGMELHLIHYSYGVNSTEKGDLSSESTVSRIRTEHFPLTLESARPSHTSQYLCASSATGTKNEQFFGPGTRLTVL.

A few counts support this clonotype. The chain recombines TRBV20-1 with TRBJ2-1; 8 bases are a match to TRBD2. The CDR3 consists of 15 residues. Germline values: CDR1 DFQATT, CDR2 SNEGSKA (reference sequence). Unmatched junction bases numbered 9, after V lost 6 bases and J lost 2 bases. The CDR3: CSAPSVAGTYNEQFF. CDR3 DNA sequence: TGCAGTGCGCCCTCCGTAGCGGGAACCTACAATGAGCAGTTCTTC.

This clonotype was seen at least ten times. The chain carries TRBV7-3 and TRBJ2-3, with 7 bases that match TRBD1. CDR3 size: 14 residues. V trimming: 3 bases; J trimming: 3 bases; junction bases outside the gene matches: 3. Germline values: CDR1 SGHTA, CDR2 FQGTGA. For the CDR3, the DNA is TGTGCCAGCAGCTTTCAGGGGGAAACAGATACGCAGTATTTT. This gives the protein CASSFQGETDTQYF.

The J gene is TRBJ2-2, the V gene TRBV19; D ambiguous. V dropped 7 bases and J dropped 0 bases, with 9 bases sitting between them. This CDR3 has 14 amino acids. Germline V lookup: CDR1 LNHDA, CDR2 SQIVND (reference sequence). The CDR3 protein is CASNQASNTGELFF. The CDR3 DNA reads as TGTGCCAGTAACCAGGCCTCGAACACCGGGGAGCTGTTTTTT.